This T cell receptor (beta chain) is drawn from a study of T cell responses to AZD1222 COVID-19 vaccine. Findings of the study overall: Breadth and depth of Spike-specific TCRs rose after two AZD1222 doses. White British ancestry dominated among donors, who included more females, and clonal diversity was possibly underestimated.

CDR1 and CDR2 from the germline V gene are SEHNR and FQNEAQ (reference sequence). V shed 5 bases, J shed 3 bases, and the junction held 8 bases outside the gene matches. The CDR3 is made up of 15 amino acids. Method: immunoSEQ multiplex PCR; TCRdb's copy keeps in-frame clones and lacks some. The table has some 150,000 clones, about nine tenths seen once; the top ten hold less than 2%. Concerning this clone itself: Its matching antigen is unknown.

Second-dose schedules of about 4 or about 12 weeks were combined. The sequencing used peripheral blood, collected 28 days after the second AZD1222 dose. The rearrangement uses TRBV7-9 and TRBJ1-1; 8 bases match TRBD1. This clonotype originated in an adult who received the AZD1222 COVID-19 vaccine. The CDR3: CASSPGQGMDTEAFF. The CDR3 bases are TGTGCCAGCAGCCCTGGACAGGGAATGGACACTGAAGCTTTCTTT.